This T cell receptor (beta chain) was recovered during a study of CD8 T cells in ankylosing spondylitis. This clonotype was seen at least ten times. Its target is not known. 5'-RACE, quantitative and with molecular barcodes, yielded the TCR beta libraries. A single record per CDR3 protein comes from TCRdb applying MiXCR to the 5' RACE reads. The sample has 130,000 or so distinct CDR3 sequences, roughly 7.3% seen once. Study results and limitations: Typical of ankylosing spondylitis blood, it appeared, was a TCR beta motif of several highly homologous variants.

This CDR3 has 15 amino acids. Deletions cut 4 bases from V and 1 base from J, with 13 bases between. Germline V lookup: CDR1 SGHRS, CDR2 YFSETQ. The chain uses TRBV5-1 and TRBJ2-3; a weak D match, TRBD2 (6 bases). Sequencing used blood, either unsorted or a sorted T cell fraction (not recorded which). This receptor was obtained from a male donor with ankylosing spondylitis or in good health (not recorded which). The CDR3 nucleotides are TGCGCCAGCAGCCTCACGGGACTCGGCACAGATACGCAGTATTTT. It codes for CASSLTGLGTDTQYF. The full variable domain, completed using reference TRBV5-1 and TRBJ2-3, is KAGVTQTPRYLIKTRGQQVTLSCSPISGHRSVSWYQQTPGQGLQFLFEYFSETQRNKGNFPGRFSGRQFSNSRSEMNVSTLELGDSALYLCASSLTGLGTDTQYFGPGTRLTVL.